These 7 T cell receptor beta chains came from one sample sequenced in a study of T cells in localized non-small cell lung cancer. Some clones are missing from TCRdb's copy, which holds only in-frame ones; the method was immunoSEQ multiplex PCR. Of over a thousand clones in the sample, around 21% were seen once. Sequenced here: lung tumor tissue, sampled before any cancer treatment. These receptors all come from a male donor aged 60 or older with stage II squamous cell lung carcinoma.

This rearrangement joins TRBV9 to TRBJ2-7; TRBD2 agrees at 10 bases. CDR1 and CDR2 (germline): SGDLS, YYNGEE. V shed 4 bases, J shed 2 bases, and the junction held 9 bases outside the gene matches. This CDR3 comprises 16 residues. CDR3 region: CASSPQGTSATYEQYF. The CDR3 region has the DNA TGTGCCAGCAGCCCGCAAGGGACTAGCGCCACCTACGAGCAGTACTTC.

This clone was detected a few times. The J gene is TRBJ2-5, the V gene TRBV30, with D perhaps TRBD2 (6 bases). The CDR3 covers 14 residues. CDR1 and CDR2 (germline): GTSNPN, SVGIG (reference sequence). Trimming cost V 1 base and J 7 bases, with 16 bases left between them. The CDR3 coding sequence is TGTGCCTGGAGTGGGGCGGGGCGATATGGGACCCAGTACTTC. This gives the protein CAWSGAGRYGTQYF.

This clone is large within its sample. The chain recombines TRBV6-8 with TRBJ1-2; D not certain. V shed 10 bases and J shed 8 bases, with 17 bases lying between them. The CDR3 length is 12 residues. Germline V gives CDR1 MNHGY, CDR2 SAAAGT. The chain's CDR3 is CATLVRPGGYTF. The DNA for the CDR3 is TGTGCCACCCTGGTCAGGCCCGGAGGCTACACCTTC.

A few counts support this clone. This chain uses TRBV11-3 with TRBJ2-3; 10 positions agree with TRBD2. Germline CDR1 is SGHNT and CDR2 is YENEEA. Trimming took 3 bases from V and 0 from J; bases not matched to a gene: 6. This CDR3 has 17 residues. CDR3 sequence (DNA): TGTGCCAGCAGCTTCTTCGGACTAGCGGCTAGCACAGATACGCAGTATTTT. Encoded protein: CASSFFGLAASTDTQYF.

The V gene is TRBV11-3, the J gene TRBJ1-6; 7 positions agree with TRBD1. V lost 2 bases and J lost 10; bases outside the gene matches: 5. The CDR3 spans 14 residues. The germline V gene encodes CDR1 SGHNT and CDR2 YENEEA. CDR3 residues: CASSLYRGESPLHF. DNA for the CDR3: TGTGCCAGCAGCTTATACAGGGGCGAATCACCCCTCCACTTT.

This clone is termed large. The chain employs TRBV6-8 and TRBJ1-1, with D possibly being TRBD1 (5 bases). Per germline, CDR1 MNHGY and CDR2 SAAAGT. The length of the CDR3 is 12 residues. The germline V and J ends were trimmed by 2 bases and 7 bases, with 8 bases remaining between them. This CDR3 is CASSYTDSEAFF. The CDR3 DNA reads as TGTGCCAGCAGTTACACCGACAGTGAAGCTTTCTTT.

This chain joins TRBV28 and TRBJ1-5; D gene ambiguous. CDR1 and CDR2 from the germline V gene are MDHEN and SYDVKM. Trimming cost V 5 bases and J 4 bases, with 12 bases left between them. The CDR3 consists of 14 residues. DNA of the CDR3: TGTGCCAGCAGTCCCTTGTCCCGGAATCAGCCCCAGCATTTT. Its protein product is CASSPLSRNQPQHF.